This TCR beta chain was sequenced during a study of shared clonotypes between healthy human individuals. Whole-study findings and limits: Limited genetic and exposure-history diversity came from having few donors.

With respect to this clone: The antigen remains unidentified.

Trimming at V came to 5 bases and at J to 9 bases, leaving 9 bases not matched to a gene. CDR3 size: 15 residues. Germline values: CDR1 SEHNR, CDR2 FQNEAQ (reference sequence). The repertoire was sequenced with immunoSEQ multiplex PCR; TCRdb's copy has only in-frame clones and lacks some. The sample lists over a million clones, more than 95% seen once, with 1% to 1.5% in the top ten. The specimen sequenced was naive CD4+ T cells sorted from blood. Subset indicated: CD45RA+ positively selected. This clonotype originated in a man aged 25 to 45 in good health. The rearrangement joins TRBV7-9 to TRBJ2-1; 11 bases align to TRBD2. The CDR3 region is CASSGRGTSGGEQFF. In nucleotides, the CDR3 is TGTGCCAGCAGCGGCCGTGGGACTAGCGGCGGTGAGCAGTTCTTC.